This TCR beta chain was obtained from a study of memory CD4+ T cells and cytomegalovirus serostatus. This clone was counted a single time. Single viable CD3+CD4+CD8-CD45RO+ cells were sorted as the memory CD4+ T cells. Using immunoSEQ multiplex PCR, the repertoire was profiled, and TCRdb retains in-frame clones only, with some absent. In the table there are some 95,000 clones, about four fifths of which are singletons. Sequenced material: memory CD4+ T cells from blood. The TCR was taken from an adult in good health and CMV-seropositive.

The CDR3 sequence: CASSTMGQLSNTDTQYF. CDR3 sequence (DNA): TGTGCCAGCAGTACCATGGGACAGCTGAGCAACACAGATACGCAGTATTTT. This chain joins TRBV2 and TRBJ2-3; 7 bases map to TRBD1. Germline CDR1 SNHLY, CDR2 FYNNEI. There are 17 residues in the CDR3. J was trimmed by 2 bases and V by 5 bases; bases with no gene match: 13. The variable domain in full, with the rest retrieved from reference TRBV2 and TRBJ2-3, is EPEVTQTPSHQVTQMGQEVILRCVPISNHLYFYWYRQILGQKVEFLVSFYNNEISEKSEIFDDQFSVERPDGSNFTLKIRSTKLEDSAMYFCASSTMGQLSNTDTQYFGPGTRLTVL.